Listed here are 24 T cell receptor beta chains from one sample, sequenced in a study of molecular identifiers for immune sequencing clone quantification (dated by TCRdb to the late 2010s). The receptor library was made with PCR. TCRdb names Illumina HiSeq 4000 as the instrument used. Clones were called with MiXCR by TCRdb after fastp trimmed the public reads at Q25, and only in-frame beta chains were retained. Each CDR3 protein appears once, grouped with its most common genes and DNA. The sample yields roughly 320,000 distinct CDR3 sequences; 20% to 25% were counted once. The ten top clones hold over 0.7% of the sample. The sequencing input was naive CD8+ T cells from blood, with Jurkat cell RNA spiked in. This specimen's cell subset or site label, interpreted: FACS-sorted CD8+CD4-CCR7+CD45RA+ naive T cells. Receptors were obtained from a human donor in good health. Some libraries in this study had Jurkat cell RNA spiked in.

This clonotype was counted at least ten times. The chain is built from TRBV6-4 and TRBJ2-7, with D uncertain. CDR1 MRHNA and CDR2 SNTAGT come from the germline V gene. The ends were cut back, 6 bases at V and 2 bases at J, with 8 bases in the middle. This CDR3 comprises 12 residues. CDR3 residues: CASSHIAYEQYF. CDR3 coding DNA: TGTGCCAGCAGCCACATTGCCTACGAGCAGTACTTC.

This clonotype was seen ten or more times. The chain joins TRBV5-1 to TRBJ2-2, with unresolved D. This CDR3 is built from 15 residues. The germline V gene encodes CDR1 SGHRS and CDR2 YFSETQ. Trimming cost V 0 bases and J 0 bases, with 6 bases left between them. CDR3 DNA: TGCGCCAGCAGCTTGGACCTATCGAACACCGGGGAGCTGTTTTTT. Translation gives CASSLDLSNTGELFF.

Points on this clonotype: Compared with germline, one end of the junction differs, possibly owing to a read error. Written as DNA, the CDR3 is TGTGCCAGCAGCTTGAGTTCGACTAGCAATGAGCAGTCCTTC. The encoded protein is CASSLSSTSNEQSF. The chain employs TRBV5-3 and TRBJ2-1; 7 nucleotides line up with TRBD2. TRBV5-3 is noted as an ORF with a role that remains uncertain. CDR3 length: 14 amino acids.

In its sample, this clonotype was seen many times. This sequence joins TRBV4-1 and TRBJ2-7; TRBD1 might be the D (5 bases). CDR3 length: 13 residues. From germline, CDR1 is MGHRA and CDR2 YSYEKL. V lost 1 base and J 3 bases, leaving 7 bases between the germline ends. The CDR3 here is CASSQVRDYEQYF. As DNA, the CDR3 is TGCGCCAGCAGCCAAGTCAGGGACTACGAGCAGTACTTC.

This clonotype was detected many times. The rearrangement links TRBV6-2 or TRBV6-3 to TRBJ2-5; D ambiguous. Germline CDR1 MNHEY, CDR2 SVGEGT. The CDR3 runs to 11 residues. V shed 7 bases and J shed 1 base, with 4 bases lying between them. This chain's CDR3 is CASTLQETQYF. CDR3 coding DNA: TGTGCCAGCACCCTCCAAGAGACCCAGTACTTC.

At least ten counts were recorded for this clonotype. V gene TRBV3-1 combines with J gene TRBJ2-5, with no clear D. In germline, CDR1 is LGHDT, CDR2 YNNKEL (reference sequence). V was clipped by 4 bases and J by 2 bases, with 17 bases between them. This CDR3 is built from 16 residues. CDR3 region: CASSLNQRLRQETQYF. Written as DNA, the CDR3 is TGTGCCAGCAGCCTAAACCAGCGACTGCGACAAGAGACCCAGTACTTC.

This clonotype was observed many times. V is TRBV23-1 and J is TRBJ1-5, with D possibly being TRBD1 (6 bases). TRBV23-1 is treated as an ORF (open reading frame) with a function not yet certain. There are 18 residues in the CDR3. V was pared by 0 bases and J by 1 base, with 16 bases between. CDR3: CASSQSKGGIGSNQPQHF. CDR3 nucleotide sequence: TGCGCCAGCAGTCAATCGAAAGGGGGTATCGGAAGCAATCAGCCCCAGCATTTT.

V is TRBV6-2 or TRBV6-3 and J is TRBJ2-3; 8 positions match TRBD2. V lost 6 bases to trimming and J lost 5 bases; unmatched junction nucleotides: 7. Germline-derived CDR1 and CDR2 are MNHEY and SVGEGT. This CDR3 comprises 14 residues. The DNA for the CDR3 is TGTGCCAGCAGGCGACGGGGGGGCCTAGATACGCAGTATTTT. Translating gives CASRRRGGLDTQYF.

Concerning this clonotype: A read error may be the cause here, since a much bigger clone is one base away. The chain links TRBV5-1 to TRBJ2-1; possible D gene TRBD2, 6 bases. Germline V gene data show CDR1 as SGHRS and CDR2 as YFSETQ. CDR3 size: 15 residues. CDR3 protein: CASSRDSSSYNGQFF. The CDR3 nucleotides read TGCGCCAGCAGCCGGGACTCGAGCTCCTACAATGGGCAGTTCTTC.

In its sample, this clonotype was seen a few times. The chain couples TRBV7-6 to TRBJ2-5; tentative D call: TRBD2 (6 bases). Germline V gives CDR1 SGHVS, CDR2 FNYEAQ. CDR3 size: 15 residues. Trimming cost V 5 bases and J 2 bases, with 15 bases left between them. DNA of the CDR3: TGTGCCAGCAGCGAAGAGTACGGGACTCAAGAGACCCAGTACTTC. Its protein is CASSEEYGTQETQYF.

With respect to this clonotype: Given the absence of the conserved phenylalanine or tryptophan at the CDR3 end, a read error is likely. The chain recombines TRBV6-2 or TRBV6-3 with TRBJ1-2, with D hard to call. V shed 7 bases and J shed 0 bases, with 12 bases lying between them. CDR1 and CDR2 from the germline V gene are MNHEY and SVGEGT. The CDR3 spans 14 residues. CDR3: CASKDTGANYGYTS. The CDR3 nucleotides read TGTGCCAGCAAAGACACTGGAGCTAACTATGGCTACACCTCC.

Comment on this clonotype: Given a much more abundant clone one base away, this may be a read error. The chain has TRBV12-3 or TRBV12-4 and TRBJ2-3, with D maybe TRBD1 (6 bases). The germline V and J ends were trimmed by 4 bases and 6 bases, with 20 bases remaining between them. CDR3 length: 16 residues. The CDR3 bases are TGTGCCAGCAGTTCGGGACAAGCGGACTTAGCCGATACGCAGTATTTT. Protein product: CASSSGQADLADTQYF.

This clonotype was recorded at least ten times. J is TRBJ2-7 and V is TRBV4-1; D might be TRBD1 (5 bases). Germline CDR1 and CDR2: MGHRA and YSYEKL. Deletions cut 1 base from V and 4 bases from J, with 8 bases between. This CDR3 region has 13 residues. The CDR3 DNA is TGCGCCAGCAGCCAAGGGGGCAGATACGAGCAGTACTTC. Translated, it gives CASSQGGRYEQYF.

This clonotype was counted ten times or more. V usage is TRBV7-9 and J usage is TRBJ2-7; 7 bases agree with TRBD1. Germline trimming cut 6 bases from V and 4 bases from J; bases unmatched to any gene: 6. Germline CDR1 reads SEHNR; CDR2 reads FQNEAQ (reference sequence). The length of the CDR3 is 13 residues. The CDR3 region has the DNA TGTGCCAGCAGACCCGGACAGGCTTACGAGCAGTACTTC. Amino acids: CASRPGQAYEQYF.

About this clonotype itself: Being one base from a much bigger clone, this may be a read error. This CDR3 is CASSFQGRADTQYF. The CDR3 nucleotides are TGTGCCAGCAGTTTTCAGGGTCGAGCAGATACGCAGTATTTT. The V gene is TRBV28, the J gene TRBJ2-3; possible D gene TRBD1, 5 bases. The CDR3 length is 14 residues. Germline CDR1 and CDR2: MDHEN and SYDVKM. Trimming removed 3 bases at V and 4 bases at J, with 11 bases between.

This clonotype was counted many times. The chain employs TRBV30 and TRBJ2-2, with D maybe TRBD2 (7 bases). The CDR3 loop spans 14 amino acids. Germline-derived CDR1 and CDR2 are GTSNPN and SVGIG (reference sequence). V lost 4 bases, J lost 14 bases, and 23 bases lay in between. CDR3 loop: CAWTGRGPSGILFF. The CDR3 DNA sequence: TGTGCCTGGACCGGGCGGGGGCCTTCCGGAATTCTGTTTTTT.

With regard to this clonotype: The conserved final phenylalanine or tryptophan is absent from the CDR3, which likely points to a read error. This chain uses TRBV7-9 with TRBJ2-5, with TRBD2 identical over 7 bases. The length of the CDR3 is 15 residues. The germline gives CDR1 SEHNR, CDR2 FQNEAQ (reference sequence). Trimming cost V 0 bases and J 5 bases; bases outside gene matches: 6. CDR3 sequence reads: CASSLAILAPETQYY. CDR3 sequence (DNA): TGTGCCAGCAGCTTAGCGATACTAGCGCCGGAGACCCAGTACTAC.

This clonotype was detected ten times or more. The V and J genes are TRBV12-3 or TRBV12-4 and TRBJ1-1; D may be TRBD1 (6 bases). The CDR3 covers 17 residues. The V end was cut by 3 bases, the J end by 0 bases, with 17 bases between. The CDR3 DNA reads as TGTGCCAGCAGTTTTCGTCTACAGGGACCCATGAACACTGAAGCTTTCTTT. It is translated as CASSFRLQGPMNTEAFF.

This clonotype came up many times. In DNA form, the CDR3 reads TGTGCCACCAGTGAAGGGGACTACCTCTACAATGAGCAGTTCTTC. This translates into CATSEGDYLYNEQFF. V usage is TRBV24-1 and J usage is TRBJ2-1; 7 nucleotides match TRBD2. The V gene's germline CDR1 is KGHDR and CDR2 SFDVKD. The CDR3 runs to 15 residues. Unmatched junction bases numbered 5, after V lost 4 bases and J lost 3 bases.

This clonotype occurred many times. The chain combines TRBV19 with TRBJ2-7; 10 bases agree with TRBD1. Germline-derived CDR1 and CDR2 are LNHDA and SQIVND (reference sequence). This CDR3 is 16 amino acids long. Trimming cost V 3 bases and J 4 bases; bases outside gene matches: 9. The CDR3 protein is CASSIDFGTGVYEQYF. The CDR3, as DNA: TGTGCCAGTAGTATTGATTTTGGGACAGGGGTGTACGAGCAGTACTTC.

A few counts support this clonotype. Because the CDR3 is missing its conserved closing phenylalanine or tryptophan, this is likely a read error. V gene TRBV6-5 combines with J gene TRBJ1-1; a possible D gene is TRBD1 (6 bases). CDR1 and CDR2 (germline): MNHEY, SVGAGI. The CDR3 has 14 residues. V gave up 6 bases and J gave up 5 bases, with 16 bases separating them. For the CDR3, the DNA is TGTGCCAGCAGCGTAACAGGGTTGGGAACTGAAGCTTTCTAT. This gives the protein CASSVTGLGTEAFY.

This clonotype was observed at least ten times. The CDR3 DNA reads as TGTGCCAGCCAATCGTACAGGGATAGCAATCAGCCCCAGCATTTT. The encoded protein is CASQSYRDSNQPQHF. This chain connects TRBV6-5 to TRBJ1-5, with D possibly matching TRBD1 (6 bases). Germline V CDR1 and CDR2: MNHEY, SVGAGI. The CDR3 spans 15 residues. The V and J ends lost 8 bases and 0 bases respectively, with 14 bases between them.

This clonotype has a handful of counts. The chain links TRBV7-8 to TRBJ1-1; TRBD1 might be the D (5 bases). Germline V gene data show CDR1 as SGHVS and CDR2 as FQNEAQ. The CDR3 contains 19 residues. Trimming took 0 bases from V and 0 from J, leaving 20 bases between them. The CDR3: CASSLAYQGGDGVNTEAFF. The CDR3 bases are TGTGCCAGCAGCTTAGCGTATCAGGGCGGGGATGGCGTGAACACTGAAGCTTTCTTT.

This clonotype was counted at least ten times. The DNA of the CDR3 is TGTGCCAGCAGCTTATCGCGGGGGGGCTTGTACAATGAGCAGTTCTTC. Translation: CASSLSRGGLYNEQFF. The chain recombines TRBV7-2 with TRBJ2-1; TRBD2 aligns across 9 bases. There are 16 residues in the CDR3. V shed 2 bases, J shed 4 bases, and the junction held 6 bases outside the gene matches. CDR1 and CDR2 (germline): SGHTA, FQGNSA.